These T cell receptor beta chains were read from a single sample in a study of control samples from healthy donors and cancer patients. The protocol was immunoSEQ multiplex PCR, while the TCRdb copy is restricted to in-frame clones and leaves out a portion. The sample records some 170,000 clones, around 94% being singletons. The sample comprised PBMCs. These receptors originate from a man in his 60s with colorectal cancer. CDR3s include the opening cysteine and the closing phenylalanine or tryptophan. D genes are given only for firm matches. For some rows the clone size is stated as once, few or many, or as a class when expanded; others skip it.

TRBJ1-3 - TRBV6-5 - CASSYGRASSGNTIYF TGTGCCAGCAGTTACGGCCGGGCCAGCTCTGGAAACACCATATATTTT
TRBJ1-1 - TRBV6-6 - CASSYPGTTNTEAFF TGTGCCAGCAGTTACCCCGGGACGACGAACACTGAAGCTTTCTTT
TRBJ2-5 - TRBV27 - CASTGAGETQYF TGTGCCAGCACGGGGGCAGGGGAGACCCAGTACTTC
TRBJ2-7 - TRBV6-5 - CASSSGGSSYEQYF TGTGCCAGCAGTAGTGGTGGGTCCTCCTACGAGCAGTACTTC
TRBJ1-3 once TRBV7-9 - CASSPGSGGDTIYF TGTGCCAGCAGTCCCGGATCCGGGGGGGACACCATATATTTT
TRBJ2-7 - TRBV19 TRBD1 CASSMGSGGSSEQYF TGTGCCAGTAGTATGGGGTCAGGGGGCTCCAGCGAGCAGTACTTC
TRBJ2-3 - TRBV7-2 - CASSLISPDTQYF TGTGCCAGCAGCTTAATCAGCCCAGATACGCAGTATTTT
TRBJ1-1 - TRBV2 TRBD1 CASRGQFNTEAFF TGTGCCAGCAGGGGACAGTTTAACACTGAAGCTTTCTTT
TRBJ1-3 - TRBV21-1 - CASSKHWGLRNTIYF TGTGCCAGCAGCAAACATTGGGGGCTGCGAAACACCATATATTTT
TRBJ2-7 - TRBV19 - CASSIGSYEQYF TGTGCCAGTAGTATAGGGAGCTACGAGCAGTACTTC
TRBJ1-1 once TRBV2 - CASSQGPVMGTEAFF TGTGCCAGCAGCCAAGGCCCAGTCATGGGTACTGAAGCTTTCTTT
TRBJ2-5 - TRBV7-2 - CASSLSSDTQETQYF TGTGCCAGCAGCTTATCCTCCGACACCCAAGAGACCCAGTACTTC
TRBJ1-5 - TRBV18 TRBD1 CASSPPGQGRHQPQHF TGTGCCAGCTCACCTCCGGGACAGGGGAGGCATCAGCCCCAGCATTTT
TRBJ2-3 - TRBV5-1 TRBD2 CASSLGLAGGQTDTQYF TGCGCCAGCAGCCTAGGACTAGCGGGGGGGCAGACAGATACGCAGTATTTT
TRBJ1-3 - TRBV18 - CASSPPSAAGNTIYF TGTGCCAGCTCACCACCCAGTGCTGCTGGAAACACCATATATTTT
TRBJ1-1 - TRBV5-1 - CASQDGGGTEAFF TGCGCCAGCCAGGACGGGGGAGGCACTGAAGCTTTCTTT
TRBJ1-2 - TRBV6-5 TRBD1 CASSTGQGALGGYTF TGTGCCAGCAGTACGGGACAGGGGGCTCTCGGGGGCTACACCTTC
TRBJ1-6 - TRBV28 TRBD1 CASSFWTGVQKGPLHF TGTGCCAGCAGTTTTTGGACAGGGGTTCAGAAAGGACCCCTCCACTTT
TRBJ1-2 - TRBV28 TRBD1 CASSLEGQGIGYTF TGTGCCAGCAGTTTAGAGGGACAGGGGATTGGCTACACCTTC
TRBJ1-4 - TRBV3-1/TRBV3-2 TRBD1 CASSPRGEGEKLFF TGTGCCAGCAGCCCCAGGGGGGAGGGCGAAAAACTGTTTTTT
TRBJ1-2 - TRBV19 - CASTRERNYGYTF TGTGCCAGTACCCGCGAGCGGAACTATGGCTACACCTTC
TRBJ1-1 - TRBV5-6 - CASSFRGGTEAFF TGTGCCAGCAGCTTCCGGGGAGGCACTGAAGCTTTCTTT
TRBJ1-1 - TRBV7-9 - CASSPFREDTEAFF TGTGCCAGCAGCCCCTTCAGGGAGGACACTGAAGCTTTCTTT
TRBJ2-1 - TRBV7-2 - CASSSQGSSYNEQFF TGTGCCAGCAGCTCACAGGGCAGCTCCTACAATGAGCAGTTCTTC
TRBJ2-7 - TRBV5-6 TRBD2 CASSLLAGAYEQYF TGTGCCAGCAGCTTACTAGCGGGGGCTTACGAGCAGTACTTC
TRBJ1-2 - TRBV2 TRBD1 CASSGQGARYGYTF TGTGCCAGCAGTGGACAGGGGGCGCGATATGGCTACACCTTC
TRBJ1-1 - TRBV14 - CASSRGSGTEAFF TGTGCCAGCAGCCGGGGGTCGGGTACTGAAGCTTTCTTT
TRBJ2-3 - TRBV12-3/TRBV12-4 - CASSRFGTDTQYF TGTGCCAGCAGCCGATTCGGCACAGATACGCAGTATTTT
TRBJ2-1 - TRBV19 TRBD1 CASSVGQGAYNEQFF TGTGCCAGTAGTGTGGGACAGGGGGCTTACAATGAGCAGTTCTTC
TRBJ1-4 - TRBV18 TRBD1 CASSGQGHEKLFF TGTGCCAGCTCAGGACAGGGACATGAAAAACTGTTTTTT
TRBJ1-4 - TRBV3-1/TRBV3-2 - CASSRQPGGGLSEKLFF TGTGCCAGCAGCCGCCAACCCGGGGGGGGGCTTAGTGAAAAACTGTTTTTT